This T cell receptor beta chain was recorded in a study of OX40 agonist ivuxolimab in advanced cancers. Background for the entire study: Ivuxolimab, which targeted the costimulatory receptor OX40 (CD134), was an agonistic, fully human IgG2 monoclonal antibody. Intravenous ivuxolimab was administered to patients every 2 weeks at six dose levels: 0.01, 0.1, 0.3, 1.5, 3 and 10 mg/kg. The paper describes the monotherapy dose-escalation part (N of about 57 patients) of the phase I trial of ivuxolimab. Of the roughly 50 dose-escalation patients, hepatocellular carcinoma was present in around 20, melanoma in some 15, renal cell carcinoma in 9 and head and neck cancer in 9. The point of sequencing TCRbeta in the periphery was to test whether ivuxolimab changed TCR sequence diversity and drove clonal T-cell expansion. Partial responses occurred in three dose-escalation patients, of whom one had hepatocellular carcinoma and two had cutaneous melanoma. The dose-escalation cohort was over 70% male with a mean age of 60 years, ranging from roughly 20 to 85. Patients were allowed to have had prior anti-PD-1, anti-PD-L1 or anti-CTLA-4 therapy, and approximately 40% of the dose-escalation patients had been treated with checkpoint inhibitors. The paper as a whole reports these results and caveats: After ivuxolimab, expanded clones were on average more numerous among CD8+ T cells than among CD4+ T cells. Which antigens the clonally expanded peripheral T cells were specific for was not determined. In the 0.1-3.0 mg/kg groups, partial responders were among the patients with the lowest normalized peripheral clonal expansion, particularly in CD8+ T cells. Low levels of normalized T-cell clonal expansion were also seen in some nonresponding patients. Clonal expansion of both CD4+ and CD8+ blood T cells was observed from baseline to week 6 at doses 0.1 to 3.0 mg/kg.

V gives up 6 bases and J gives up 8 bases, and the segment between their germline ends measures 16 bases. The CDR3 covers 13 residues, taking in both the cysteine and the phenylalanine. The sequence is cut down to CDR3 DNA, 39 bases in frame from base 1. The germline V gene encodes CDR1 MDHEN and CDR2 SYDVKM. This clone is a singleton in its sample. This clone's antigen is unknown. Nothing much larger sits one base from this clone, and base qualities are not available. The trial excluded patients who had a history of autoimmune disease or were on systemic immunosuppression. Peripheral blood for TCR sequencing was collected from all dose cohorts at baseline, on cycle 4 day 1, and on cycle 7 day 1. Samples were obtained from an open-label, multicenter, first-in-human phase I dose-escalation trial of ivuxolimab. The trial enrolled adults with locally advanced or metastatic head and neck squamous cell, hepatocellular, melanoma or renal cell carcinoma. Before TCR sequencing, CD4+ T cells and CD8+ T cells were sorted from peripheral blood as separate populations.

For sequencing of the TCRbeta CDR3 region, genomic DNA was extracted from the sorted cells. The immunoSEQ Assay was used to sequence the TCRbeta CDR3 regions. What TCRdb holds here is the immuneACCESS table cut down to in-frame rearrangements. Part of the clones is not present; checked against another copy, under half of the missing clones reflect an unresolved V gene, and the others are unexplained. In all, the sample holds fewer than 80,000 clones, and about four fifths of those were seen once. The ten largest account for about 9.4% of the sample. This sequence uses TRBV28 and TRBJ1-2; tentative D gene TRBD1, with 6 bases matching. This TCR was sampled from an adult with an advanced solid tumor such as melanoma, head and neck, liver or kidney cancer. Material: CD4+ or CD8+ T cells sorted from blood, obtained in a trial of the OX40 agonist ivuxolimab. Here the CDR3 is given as CASSPPGVDGYTF. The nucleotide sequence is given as TGTGCCAGCAGCCCCCCAGGGGTTGACGGCTACACCTTC.